These T cell receptor beta chains were read from a single sample in a study of OX40 agonist ivuxolimab in advanced cancers. The protocol was immunoSEQ multiplex PCR, while the TCRdb copy is restricted to in-frame clones and leaves out a portion. In the table there are roughly 7,000 clones, under 85% of which are singletons. The input for sequencing was CD4+ or CD8+ T cells sorted from blood, taken in a trial of the OX40 agonist ivuxolimab. Receptor source: an adult with an advanced solid tumor such as melanoma, head and neck, liver or kidney cancer. Both conserved end residues are part of each CDR3. A D gene is named only where the DNA matches it firmly. Clone size is not always given. Where it is, it says once, few, many or a class for expanded clones.

- | 14 | TRBJ2-1 | - | TRBV2 | TGTGCCAGCAGTGGAGTAGTTAGCTACAATGAGCAGTTCTTC | CASSGVVSYNEQFF
- | 15 | TRBJ2-3 | - | TRBV5-4 | TGTGCCAGCAGCTATGGACGGGCGTCCCACGATACGCAGTATTTT | CASSYGRASHDTQYF
- | 13 | TRBJ2-5 | few | TRBV7-6 | TGTGCCAGCAGCTTAAGTAAGGCGGAGACCCAGTACTTC | CASSLSKAETQYF
- | 13 | TRBJ1-1 | - | TRBV5-4 | TGTGCCAGCAGCTTACCCCTTAGCACTGAAGCTTTCTTT | CASSLPLSTEAFF
- | 13 | TRBJ1-5 | - | TRBV6-1 | TGTGCCACCCAATGGGGTGGGAATCAGCCCCAGCATTTT | CATQWGGNQPQHF
TRBD2 | 16 | TRBJ2-1 | - | TRBV7-3 | TGTGCCAGCAGCTTCCTCGGACTAGCGGGGGTCAATGAGCAGTTCTTC | CASSFLGLAGVNEQFF
- | 16 | TRBJ1-6 | - | TRBV7-9 | TGTGCCAGCAGCTTACTCGGGGAGACTAATAATTCACCCCTCCACTTT | CASSLLGETNNSPLHF
- | 13 | TRBJ2-7 | - | TRBV10-1 | TGCGCCAGCTCCGCGAACCCGATCGGCGAGCAGTACTTC | CASSANPIGEQYF
- | 14 | TRBJ2-4 | - | TRBV2 | TGTGCCAGCATCGGGAATACGGCCAAAAACATTCAGTACTTC | CASIGNTAKNIQYF
- | 15 | TRBJ1-5 | - | TRBV15 | TGTGCCACCAGCAGAGGTACCAATAGCAATCAGCCCCAGCATTTT | CATSRGTNSNQPQHF
- | 15 | TRBJ2-7 | - | TRBV4-3 | TGCGCCAGCAGCCAAGTGGGGGGAAAATCCTACGAGCAGTACTTC | CASSQVGGKSYEQYF
TRBD2 | 14 | TRBJ2-1 | - | TRBV6-6 | TGTGCCAGCAGTTACTCCGGACTAGGGGTTGAGCAGTTCTTC | CASSYSGLGVEQFF
TRBD1 | 16 | TRBJ2-1 | - | TRBV27 | TGTGCCAGCAGTCCCTACACCCGGACAGGGTACAATGAGCAGTTCTTC | CASSPYTRTGYNEQFF
- | 14 | TRBJ2-3 | once | TRBV18 | TGTGCCAGCACAACAGGGTACCACACAGATACGCAGTATTTT | CASTTGYHTDTQYF
- | 13 | TRBJ1-2 | - | TRBV6-1 | TGTGCCAGCAGTTTTGGACTCTTATATGGCTACACCTTC | CASSFGLLYGYTF
- | 12 | TRBJ2-1 | - | TRBV5-1 | TGCGCCAGCAGCGGGCTGTACAATGAGCAGTTCTTC | CASSGLYNEQFF
TRBD1 | 14 | TRBJ2-7 | - | TRBV6-5 | TGTGCCAGCAGTGAATTTGACAGGGGGTACGAGCAGTACTTC | CASSEFDRGYEQYF
- | 15 | TRBJ1-6 | - | TRBV7-9 | TGTGCCAGCAGCTTATTGGGCCGATATAATTCACCCCTCCACTTT | CASSLLGRYNSPLHF
- | 14 | TRBJ1-3 | - | TRBV18 | TGTGCCAGCTCCCCCGCGAGTGCGGGAAACACCATATATTTT | CASSPASAGNTIYF
- | 16 | TRBJ1-2 | - | TRBV4-3 | TGCGCCAGCAGCCAAGCGCCCCAGGGGAGAAACTATGGCTACACCTTC | CASSQAPQGRNYGYTF
TRBD2 | 14 | TRBJ2-7 | - | TRBV6-6 | TGTGCCAGCAGTTGGACTAGCGGGCACTACGAGCAGTACTTC | CASSWTSGHYEQYF
- | 13 | TRBJ2-1 | - | TRBV9 | TGTGCCAGCAGCGTACGGGCTGGGAATGAGCAGTTCTTC | CASSVRAGNEQFF
TRBD2 | 14 | TRBJ2-7 | - | TRBV28 | TGTGCCAGCAGTGTACTAGCGGGAGTCTACGAGCAGTACTTC | CASSVLAGVYEQYF
- | 14 | TRBJ2-7 | - | TRBV29-1 | TGCAGCGTTGAAGTGGACGAGGGCGGCTACGAGCAGTACTTC | CSVEVDEGGYEQYF
TRBD1 | 14 | TRBJ2-7 | - | TRBV7-8 | TGTGCCAGCAGCACAGGGACAGGGAGGTACGAGCAGTACTTC | CASSTGTGRYEQYF
- | 16 | TRBJ2-7 | once | TRBV9 | TGTGCCAGCAGCGGGGGCCGTGGACGGGGGTCCTACGAGCAGTACTTC | CASSGGRGRGSYEQYF
- | 14 | TRBJ2-2 | - | TRBV5-1 | TGCGCCAGCAGCGAGACTAGTTCATCCGGGGAGCTGTTTTTT | CASSETSSSGELFF
- | 13 | TRBJ1-1 | medium-sized | TRBV19 | TGTGCCAGTAGTTGGGGGCCGAACACTGAAGCTTTCTTT | CASSWGPNTEAFF
TRBD1 | 14 | TRBJ2-7 | - | TRBV27 | TGTGCCAGCAGTTTAGGGGGACAGTTCTACGAGCAGTACTTC | CASSLGGQFYEQYF
TRBD2 | 15 | TRBJ2-1 | - | TRBV28 | TGTGCCAGCAGACACCCGGGACTAGCGGGGGGTGAGCAGTTCTTC | CASRHPGLAGGEQFF
- | 12 | TRBJ2-2 | - | TRBV6-6 | TGTGCCAGCAGTCTTAACACCGGGGAGCTGTTTTTT | CASSLNTGELFF
- | 13 | TRBJ2-5 | - | TRBV7-6 | TGTGCCAGCAGCATTACTCATTCAGAGACCCAGTACTTC | CASSITHSETQYF
TRBD2 | 15 | TRBJ2-7 | few | TRBV6-5 | TGTGCCAGCAGTTACCTGAGGGGAGGGGAATACGAGCAGTACTTC | CASSYLRGGEYEQYF
- | 15 | TRBJ1-4 | - | TRBV28 | TGTGCCAGCAGAGAGCCGGGCCCCGCGTTTGAAAAACTGTTTTTT | CASREPGPAFEKLFF
TRBD1 | 15 | TRBJ2-1 | - | TRBV15 | TGTGCCACCAGCAGTACAGGGGGCTCCTACAATGAGCAGTTCTTC | CATSSTGGSYNEQFF
- | 13 | TRBJ2-1 | medium-sized | TRBV27 | TGTGCCAGCACCTCAAGTTGGGGACATCAGCAGTTCTTC | CASTSSWGHQQFF
- | 15 | TRBJ2-3 | - | TRBV27 | TGTGCCAGCAACTTCGCGGGGGCAATCACAGATACGCAGTATTTT | CASNFAGAITDTQYF
- | 15 | TRBJ1-1 | - | TRBV9 | TGTGCCAGCAGCGCTCTCACCCGATATAACACTGAAGCTTTCTTT | CASSALTRYNTEAFF
- | 14 | TRBJ2-3 | - | TRBV19 | TGTGCCAGTAGTAGGGTGAGCCAATCAGATACGCAGTATTTT | CASSRVSQSDTQYF
- | 18 | TRBJ2-2 | - | TRBV21-1 | TGTGCCAGCTGTCGGACTAGCGGGAAAGTTCAGCTAACCGGGGAGCTGTTTTTT | CASCRTSGKVQLTGELFF
- | 14 | TRBJ1-2 | - | TRBV11-2 | TGTGCCAGCAGCTCGCAGACAGGCGCCTATGGCTACACCTTC | CASSSQTGAYGYTF
- | 13 | TRBJ1-1 | once | TRBV21-1 | TGTGCCAGCTCCCAACGGGGTGGGCCTGAAGCTTTCTTT | CASSQRGGPEAFF
TRBD2 | 13 | TRBJ2-7 | few | TRBV7-8 | TGTGCCAGCGGCGGGGGGCCACCCTACGAGCAGTACTTC | CASGGGPPYEQYF
- | 13 | TRBJ1-1 | once | TRBV9 | TGTGCCAGCAGCACTCCAGGGAACACTGAAGCTTTCTTT | CASSTPGNTEAFF
- | 13 | TRBJ2-3 | - | TRBV7-2 | TGTGCCAGCAGCTTAGGAGTCTGGGGTACGCAGTATTTT | CASSLGVWGTQYF
- | 14 | TRBJ2-7 | - | TRBV27 | TGTGCCAGCAGTTATGGGGGATGGTCCTACGAGCAGTACTTC | CASSYGGWSYEQYF
- | 13 | TRBJ1-4 | - | TRBV4-3 | TGCGCCAGCAGCCAAGAGGAAGGTGAAAAACTGTTTTTT | CASSQEEGEKLFF
- | 14 | TRBJ2-7 | - | TRBV11-2 | TGTGCCAGCAGCTTGGGGACTGGGGTCTACGAGCAGTACTTC | CASSLGTGVYEQYF
TRBD1 | 14 | TRBJ2-3 | - | TRBV5-6 | TGTGCCAGCAGCTGGGACAGGGGCGCAGATACGCAGTATTTT | CASSWDRGADTQYF
- | 16 | TRBJ2-3 | - | TRBV13 | TGTGCCAGCAGCTTAGCGCTAGCTGCGCACCAAGATACGCAGTATTTT | CASSLALAAHQDTQYF
TRBD2 | 13 | TRBJ2-3 | once | TRBV30 | TGTGCCTGGGAGCGGGGGGGCACAGATACGCAGTATTTT | CAWERGGTDTQYF
- | 15 | TRBJ1-5 | - | TRBV4-3 | TGCGCCAGCAGCCAAGATCGTGCAGGGATAGTGCCCCAGCATTTT | CASSQDRAGIVPQHF